A selection of T cell receptor beta chains follows, all from one sample in a study of OX40 agonist ivuxolimab in advanced cancers. The table came from immunoSEQ multiplex PCR; TCRdb's copy has only in-frame clones and leaves some out. The data show about 66,000 clones, with more than 70% seen just once and around 0.68% held by the top ten. Sequencing used CD4+ or CD8+ T cells sorted from blood, obtained in a trial of the OX40 agonist ivuxolimab. The source of these receptors is an adult with an advanced solid tumor such as melanoma, head and neck, liver or kidney cancer. Each CDR3 is given with its conserved first and last residue. A D gene is named only where the DNA matches it firmly. Only some rows state a clone size, as once, few, many or a class for expanded clones.

clone_size | d_call | j_call | v_call | cdr3_nt | cdr3_aa
once | NA | TRBJ2-6 | TRBV27 | TGTGCCAGCAGTTTACGGCCAGGGAGCAACGTCCTGACTTTC | CASSLRPGSNVLTF
NA | TRBD1 | TRBJ1-2 | TRBV5-1 | TGCGCCAGCAGCTTGGCCCTCTTAGGACAGGGACATGGCTACACCTTC | CASSLALLGQGHGYTF
NA | NA | TRBJ1-2 | TRBV29-1 | TGCAGCGTTGAAGAAGGATCGGCACTGGAGGATGGCTACACCTTC | CSVEEGSALEDGYTF
NA | NA | TRBJ1-4 | TRBV18 | TGTGCCAGCTCACCACTTCAGAGGAATGAAAAACTGTTTTTT | CASSPLQRNEKLFF
once | TRBD1 | TRBJ1-2 | TRBV10-2 | TGCGCCAGCAGTGGGGGACAGGGGGAAGCAGGGAACTATGGCTACACCTTC | CASSGGQGEAGNYGYTF
once | NA | TRBJ2-6 | TRBV5-1 | TGCGCCAGCAGCTTGGTCGAGGATGGGGCCAACGTCCTGACTTTC | CASSLVEDGANVLTF
NA | NA | TRBJ1-2 | TRBV6-6 | TGTGCCAGCGCAAATAGGGGCCGTACTTATGGCTACACCTTC | CASANRGRTYGYTF
NA | NA | TRBJ1-1 | TRBV19 | TGTGCCAGCCTTGGGTCATTAGCTTTCTTT | CASLGSLAFF
NA | TRBD2 | TRBJ2-3 | TRBV5-4 | TGTGCCAGCAGCTTGGGGAGCGGGGGAAACACAGATACGCAGTATTTT | CASSLGSGGNTDTQYF
NA | NA | TRBJ2-6 | TRBV7-2 | TGTGCCAGCAGCTTAGCCGTGAGGAGTTCTGGGGCCAACGTCCTGACTTTC | CASSLAVRSSGANVLTF
NA | NA | TRBJ2-2 | TRBV9 | TGTGCCAGCAGCGTAGTTAGCGCGGCGAACACCGGGGAGCTGTTTTTT | CASSVVSAANTGELFF
NA | NA | TRBJ1-6 | TRBV5-1 | TGCGCCAGCAGCTCCCAGGGAAGCTCCTATAATTCACCCCTCCACTTT | CASSSQGSSYNSPLHF
NA | NA | TRBJ1-5 | TRBV11-2 | TGTGCCAGCAGCCTCAGGGAACATCAGCCCCAGCATTTT | CASSLREHQPQHF
NA | NA | TRBJ2-3 | TRBV29-1 | TGCAGCGTCCGCAGGGTAGATACGCAGTATTTT | CSVRRVDTQYF